This TCR beta chain was sequenced during a study of blood T cell repertoires in COVID-19. On the study more broadly: Acute and convalescent COVID-19 specimens originated in the United States, Italy and Spain.

Germline V gene data show CDR1 as DFQATT and CDR2 as SNEGSKA (reference sequence). The CDR3 sequence is 16 residues long. Deletions cut 3 bases from V and 6 bases from J, with 21 bases between. Original processing methods: Nucleated cell number was recorded as an estimate derived from reference gene primer amplification. Sequencing used immunoSEQ multiplex PCR; TCRdb keeps in-frame clones, though not all of them. V, J and clone size were drawn from that table, and D and trimming were deduced from the DNA. Here the sample spans 250,000 or so clones, roughly 87% being singletons. This sequence originates from a woman in her thirties or forties who had recovered from COVID-19. V usage is TRBV20-1 and J usage is TRBJ2-1; possible D gene TRBD1, 6 bases. The sequenced material came from peripheral blood. The CDR3 DNA reads TGCAGTGCTAGTACTGGGACACGATCCTCCCCCAATGAGCAGTTCTTC. Protein sequence: CSASTGTRSSPNEQFF.